These 22 T cell receptor beta chains share one sample of origin, sequenced in a study of blood T cells in healthy people across ages (dated by TCRdb to between 2015 and 2016). Library preparation used 5' RACE. The instrument given in TCRdb is Illumina HiSeq 2500. A second PCR of about 7 to 12 cycles was run with a J-beta primer mix and a sample-barcoded 5' primer. The public reads were run again by TCRdb, first through fastp at Q25 and then through MiXCR, and only productive beta chains were kept. Rows merge per CDR3 protein into single entries with the most common DNA and genes. The sample table holds approximately 1.5 million distinct CDR3 sequences, of which 34% were seen once. The top ten clones comprise approximately 11% of the sample. Sequencing used blood. These TCRs come from a woman aged 25 to 39 in good health.

The chain combines TRBV27 with TRBJ1-1; D might be TRBD1 (5 bases). The ends were cut back, 5 bases at V and 2 bases at J, with 21 bases in the middle. Germline CDR1 and CDR2: MNHEY and SMNVEV (reference sequence). The CDR3 is 17 residues long. The chain's CDR3 is CASSLRTHLPPNTEAFF. In nucleotides, the CDR3 is TGTGCCAGCAGTCTTAGGACACATCTGCCCCCAAACACTGAAGCTTTCTTT.

This clonotype was recorded at least ten times. In DNA form, the CDR3 reads TGCAGTGCTACTTCAGGGTCCCGGGGGGAGACCCAGTACTTC. Translation gives CSATSGSRGETQYF. The V gene is TRBV20-1, the J gene TRBJ2-5; TRBD2 might be the D (6 bases). The CDR3 runs to 14 residues. Trimming stripped 4 bases from V and 5 bases from J, with 17 bases between. Germline lookup yields CDR1 DFQATT and CDR2 SNEGSKA (reference sequence).

This clonotype appeared a single time. A much larger clonotype is one base distant, so this may be a read error. The V and J genes are TRBV6-2 or TRBV6-3 and TRBJ2-1; D is tentatively TRBD1 or TRBD2 (5 bases each). V was pared by 5 bases and J by 12 bases, with 17 bases between. The germline V gene has CDR1 MNHEY and CDR2 SVGEGT. CDR3 size: 13 residues. CDR3 amino acids: CASSPRDGLGQFF. The CDR3 bases are TGTGCCAGCAGTCCCCGGGACGGGCTGGGGCAGTTCTTC.

This clonotype was recorded a few times. This chain joins TRBV7-6 and TRBJ1-2; 12 bases map to TRBD1. After removal of 4 bases from V and 2 bases from J, the junction contained 8 bases not matched to a gene. From germline, CDR1 is SGHVS and CDR2 FNYEAQ. The CDR3 spans 17 residues. CDR3 DNA sequence: TGTGCCAGCAGCTCGAGCATGGGACAGGGGGCAAACTATGGCTACACCTTC. This sequence encodes CASSSSMGQGANYGYTF.

The chain recombines TRBV29-1 with TRBJ2-7; 8 positions match TRBD2. Looked up from germline, CDR1 is SQVTM and CDR2 is ANQGSEA. The CDR3 contains 15 residues. Losses at the gene ends were 2 bases for V and 3 bases for J; bases not matched to a gene: 9. Written as DNA, the CDR3 is TGCAGCGTTGAAAGGTGGGTAGCGGGAAGCTACGAGCAGTACTTC. Its protein product is CSVERWVAGSYEQYF.

V usage is TRBV4-1 and J usage is TRBJ2-2, with D tentatively TRBD1 (5 bases). The V and J ends lost 0 bases and 1 base respectively, with 15 bases between them. The CDR3 consists of 18 residues. The germline V gene encodes CDR1 MGHRA and CDR2 YSYEKL. CDR3 loop: CASSQDIRTKWNTGELFF. CDR3 DNA sequence: TGCGCCAGCAGCCAAGATATAAGGACAAAGTGGAACACCGGGGAGCTGTTTTTT.

This clonotype was detected a few times. This chain uses TRBV3-1 with TRBJ2-7, with 9 positions matching TRBD2. This CDR3 is built from 15 residues. CDR1 is LGHDT, CDR2 YNNKEL, per germline (reference sequence). Unmatched junction bases numbered 10, after V lost 4 bases and J lost 6 bases. CDR3 loop: CASSLLGGGAGEQYF. For the CDR3, the DNA is TGTGCCAGCAGCCTCCTTGGCGGGGGGGCCGGCGAGCAGTACTTC.

The gene calls are TRBV6-1 and TRBJ1-2; a weak D match, TRBD1 (6 bases). The CDR3 runs to 13 residues. Germline V lookup: CDR1 MNHNS, CDR2 SASEGT. The V and J ends lost 6 bases and 12 bases respectively, with 20 bases between them. CDR3 nucleotides: TGTGCCAGCAGGAACCCGCCGGACAGCGTGGACACCTTC. Translation: CASRNPPDSVDTF.

This clonotype was seen a handful of times. The chain uses TRBV6-2 or TRBV6-3 and TRBJ1-5; D remains unclear. The V end lost 7 bases, the J end lost 2 bases, and 15 bases lay between the germline ends. The CDR3 spans 15 residues. Per the germline V gene, CDR1 is MNHEY and CDR2 is SVGEGT. CDR3 sequence reads: CASTSHEEGNQPQHF. CDR3 nucleotide sequence: TGTGCCAGCACGTCCCATGAGGAGGGCAATCAGCCCCAGCATTTT.

This clonotype was detected only a few times. A much more abundant neighbour one base away suggests this may be a read error. The chain combines TRBV5-1 with TRBJ2-1, with a possible D match to TRBD1 (6 bases). Germline V gene data show CDR1 as SGHRS and CDR2 as YFSETQ. This CDR3 region has 12 residues. Here the CDR3 DNA reads TGCGCCAGCAGCCTCCGGGACAATGGGCAGTTCTTC. Encoded protein: CASSLRDNGQFF.

This clonotype was recorded a few times. The chain couples TRBV12-3 or TRBV12-4 to TRBJ2-3; TRBD2 aligns across 10 bases. The J segment lost 4 bases and the V segment lost 8 bases, leaving 6 bases of the junction unmatched. The CDR3 loop spans 14 amino acids. The CDR3 sequence: CASCVLAGADTQYF. For the CDR3, the DNA is TGTGCCAGCTGTGTCCTAGCGGGGGCAGATACGCAGTATTTT.

The rearrangement uses TRBV11-1 and TRBJ1-2; perhaps TRBD1 as D (5 bases). The CDR3 spans 13 residues. Trimming stripped 2 bases from V and 8 bases from J, with 12 bases between. Germline CDR1 reads SGHAT; CDR2 reads FQDESV (reference sequence). The CDR3 DNA follows: TGTGCCAGCAGCTTAAGGGGCGACGGGGGCTACACCTTC. It specifies CASSLRGDGGYTF.

This clonotype was found a few times. The chain is built from TRBV14 and TRBJ2-1, with no clear D. V was clipped by 5 bases and J by 9 bases, with 11 bases between them. CDR1 and CDR2 (germline): SGHDN, FVKESK. The CDR3 length is 12 residues. This CDR3 reads CASSGNGIEQFF. The CDR3 nucleotides read TGTGCCAGCAGCGGCAATGGGATTGAGCAGTTCTTC.

Remarks on this clonotype: A much larger clone is a single base away; this may be a read error. The chain joins TRBV10-3 to TRBJ2-5; 8 nucleotides match TRBD1. Germline CDR1 is ENHRY and CDR2 is SYGVKD. With 6 bases clipped from V and 5 bases from J, the junction kept 8 bases outside the gene matches. The CDR3 sequence is 14 residues long. The CDR3, as DNA: TGTGCCATCAGGGACAGGGAGTTCGAGGAGACCCAGTACTTC. The encoded protein is CAIRDREFEETQYF.

The sample holds a few counts of this clonotype. V usage is TRBV4-1 and J usage is TRBJ2-1, with D possibly matching TRBD2 (5 bases). This CDR3 has 13 amino acids. V was pared by 0 bases and J by 13 bases, with 13 bases between. CDR1 is MGHRA and CDR2 is YSYEKL in the germline V gene. The CDR3 here is CASSQDTDTGQFF. The CDR3 DNA reads TGCGCCAGCAGCCAAGACACCGACACGGGACAGTTCTTC.

The rearrangement links TRBV4-2 to TRBJ2-7; 11 bases fit TRBD2. The CDR3 sequence is 16 residues long. CDR1 is LGHNA and CDR2 is YNFKEQ in the germline V gene. V shed 0 bases and J 4 bases; nucleotides not matched to a gene: 5. CDR3: CASSQDEVAGGYEQYF. CDR3 coding DNA: TGTGCCAGCAGCCAAGATGAGGTAGCGGGAGGGTACGAGCAGTACTTC.

This clonotype was detected ten times or more. The V gene is TRBV7-2, the J gene TRBJ2-1; D is unclear. This CDR3 has 12 amino acids. V lost 1 base and J 10 bases, leaving 8 bases between the germline ends. Germline CDR1 and CDR2: SGHTA and FQGNSA. The CDR3 sequence: CASSLVPREQFF. The CDR3 region has the DNA TGTGCCAGCAGCTTAGTTCCACGCGAGCAGTTCTTC.

This clonotype was recorded a few times. The chain combines TRBV6-2 or TRBV6-3 with TRBJ1-5, with D tentatively TRBD1 (5 bases). Trimming pared 7 bases from V and 5 bases from J, leaving 15 bases between. The CDR3 totals 14 residues. The germline gives CDR1 MNHEY, CDR2 SVGEGT. This CDR3 is CASNTGAPDQPQHF. CDR3 coding DNA: TGTGCCAGCAATACCGGGGCCCCCGATCAGCCCCAGCATTTT.

The V gene is TRBV5-1, the J gene TRBJ2-1; 11 positions match TRBD2. Germline V CDR1 and CDR2: SGHRS, YFSETQ. The CDR3 is 17 amino acids. V was pared by 0 bases and J by 4 bases, with 6 bases of the junction left unmatched. CDR3 bases: TGCGCCAGCAGCTTGGCCTGGACTAGCGGGTTATACAATGAGCAGTTCTTC. This gives the protein CASSLAWTSGLYNEQFF.

The chain is built from TRBV7-2 and TRBJ2-1; TRBD2 agrees at 10 bases. In germline, CDR1 is SGHTA, CDR2 FQGNSA. CDR3 length equals 13 residues. V was pared by 8 bases and J by 7 bases, with 5 bases of the junction left unmatched. CDR3 coding DNA: TGTGCCAGCGAGCGGGGGGGAAGAAATGAGCAGTTCTTC. This gives the protein CASERGGRNEQFF.

The chain carries TRBV4-2 and TRBJ2-7; 11 bases are a match to TRBD1. J gave up 5 bases and V 3 bases, and 6 bases lay outside the gene matches. The germline gives CDR1 LGHNA, CDR2 YNFKEQ. CDR3 length equals 15 residues. The CDR3 protein is CASSHPRTGGHEQYF. CDR3 sequence (DNA): TGTGCCAGCAGCCATCCCCGGACAGGGGGCCACGAGCAGTACTTC.

This clonotype was counted only a few times. The genes are TRBV3-1 and TRBJ1-5, with 10 bases matching TRBD1. Per germline, CDR1 LGHDT and CDR2 YNNKEL (reference sequence). Germline trimming cut 5 bases from V and 5 bases from J; bases unmatched to any gene: 0. CDR3 size: 13 residues. As DNA, the CDR3 is TGTGCCAGCAGCGGGACAGGGGATCAGCCCCAGCATTTT. Protein sequence: CASSGTGDQPQHF.